This TCR beta chain is drawn from a study of shared clonotypes between healthy human individuals. Across the whole study: The donor group consisted of two women and a few men, aged 18 to 49. General study points: How much donors shared clonotypes was expected to be affected by sequencing depth.

Assay used: immunoSEQ multiplex PCR; TCRdb lists only in-frame clones, some missing. The sample consists of 1 million to 1.2 million clones, approximately 77% of them appearing once. CDR1 LGHNA and CDR2 YNFKEQ come from the germline V gene. V was trimmed by 4 bases and J by 7 bases, leaving 23 bases between them. The CDR3 is made up of 16 amino acids. As for this clone: As yet, its antigen is unknown.

V usage is TRBV4-2 and J usage is TRBJ2-7; D is possibly TRBD1 or TRBD2 (5 bases each). This TCR was sampled from a man aged 18-30 years in good health. Some clones in this sample may be carry-over from other donors' samples. Source material: memory CD4+ T cells from PBMCs. Described subset: CD45RA-negative fraction. CDR3 nucleotides: TGTGCCAGCAGCCGCCTTGGCGAGGGGCCCCCGGGAGAGCAGTACTTC. Protein product: CASSRLGEGPPGEQYF.